Reported below is one T cell receptor beta chain. Its antigen is not identified. The table came from immunoSEQ multiplex PCR; TCRdb's copy has only in-frame clones and leaves some out. The sample has roughly 77,000 clones; 80% to 95% are singletons. The CDR3 has 14 amino acids. Trimming cost V 4 bases and J 2 bases, with 11 bases left between them. Germline V gene lookup returns CDR1 SGHVS and CDR2 FQNEAQ. The data stem from a study of OX40 agonist ivuxolimab in advanced cancers. At the level of the study: Ivuxolimab was delivered to patients intravenously every 2 weeks at doses spanning 0.01 to 10 mg/kg. Patients treated during dose escalation were battling hepatocellular carcinoma, melanoma, renal cell or head and neck cancer. Study-level points and caveats: Among the lowest peripheral clonal expansion occurred in 0.1-3.0 mg/kg partial responders. Among the nonresponders, some also had low normalized T-cell clonal expansion.

The rearrangement uses TRBV7-8 and TRBJ1-2, with D unclear. The clonotype comes from an adult with an advanced solid tumor such as melanoma, head and neck, liver or kidney cancer. Specimen: CD4+ or CD8+ T cells sorted from blood, collected in a trial of the OX40 agonist ivuxolimab. As DNA, the CDR3 is TGTGCCAGCAGCTCTTACTCTTCGAACTATGGCTACACCTTC. The encoded protein is CASSSYSSNYGYTF.